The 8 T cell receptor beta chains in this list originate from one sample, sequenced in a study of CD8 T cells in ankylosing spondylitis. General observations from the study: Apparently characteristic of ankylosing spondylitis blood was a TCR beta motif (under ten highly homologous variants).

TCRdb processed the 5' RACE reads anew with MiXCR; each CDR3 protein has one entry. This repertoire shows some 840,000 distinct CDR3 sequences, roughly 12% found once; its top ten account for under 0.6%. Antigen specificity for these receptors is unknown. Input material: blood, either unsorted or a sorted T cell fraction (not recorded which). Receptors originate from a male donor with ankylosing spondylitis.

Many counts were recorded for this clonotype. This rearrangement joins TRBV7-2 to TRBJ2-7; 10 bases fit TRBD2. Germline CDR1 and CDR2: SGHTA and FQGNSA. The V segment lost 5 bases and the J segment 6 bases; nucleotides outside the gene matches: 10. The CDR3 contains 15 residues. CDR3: CASSLGLAAYSEQYF. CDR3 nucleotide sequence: TGTGCCAGCAGCCTAGGACTAGCGGCTTATAGCGAGCAGTACTTC. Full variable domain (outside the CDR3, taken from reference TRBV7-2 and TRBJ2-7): GAGVSQSPSNKVTEKGKDVELRCDPISGHTALYWYRQSLGQGLEFLIYFQGNSAPDKSGLPSDRFSAERTGGSVSTLTIQRTQQEDSAVYLCASSLGLAAYSEQYFGPGTRLTVT.

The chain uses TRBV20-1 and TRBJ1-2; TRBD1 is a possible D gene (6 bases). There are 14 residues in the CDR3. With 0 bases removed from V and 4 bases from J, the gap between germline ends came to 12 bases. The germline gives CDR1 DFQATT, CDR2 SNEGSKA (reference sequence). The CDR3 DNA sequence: TGCAGTGCTAGAGACCCAGGGACACTCTATGGCTACACCTTC. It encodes CSARDPGTLYGYTF.

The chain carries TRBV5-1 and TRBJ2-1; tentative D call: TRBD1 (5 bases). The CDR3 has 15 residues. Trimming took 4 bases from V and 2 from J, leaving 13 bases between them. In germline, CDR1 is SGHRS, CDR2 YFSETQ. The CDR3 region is CASSGGQETYNEQFF. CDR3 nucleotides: TGCGCCAGCAGCGGCGGACAAGAAACCTACAATGAGCAGTTCTTC. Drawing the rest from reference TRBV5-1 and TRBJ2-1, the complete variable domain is KAGVTQTPRYLIKTRGQQVTLSCSPISGHRSVSWYQQTPGQGLQFLFEYFSETQRNKGNFPGRFSGRQFSNSRSEMNVSTLELGDSALYLCASSGGQETYNEQFFGPGTRLTVL.

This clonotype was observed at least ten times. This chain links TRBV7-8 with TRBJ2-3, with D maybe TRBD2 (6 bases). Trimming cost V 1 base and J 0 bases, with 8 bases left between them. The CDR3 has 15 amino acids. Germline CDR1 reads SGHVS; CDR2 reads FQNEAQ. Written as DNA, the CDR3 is TGTGCCAGCAGCTTAGGGCGGGACAGCACAGATACGCAGTATTTT. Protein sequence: CASSLGRDSTDTQYF. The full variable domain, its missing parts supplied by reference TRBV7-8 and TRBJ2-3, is GAGVSQSPRYKVAKRGQDVALRCDPISGHVSLFWYQQALGQGPEFLTYFQNEAQLDKSGLPSDRFFAERPEGSVSTLKIQRTQQEDSAVYLCASSLGRDSTDTQYFGPGTRLTVL.

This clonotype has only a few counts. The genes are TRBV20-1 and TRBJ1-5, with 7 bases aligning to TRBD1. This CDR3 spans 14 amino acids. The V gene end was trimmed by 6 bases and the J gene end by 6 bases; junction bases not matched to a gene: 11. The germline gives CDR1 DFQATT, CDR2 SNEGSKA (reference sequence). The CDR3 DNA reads TGCAGTGCCCCAGCGGGACAGAGGCGTCAGCCCCAGCATTTT. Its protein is CSAPAGQRRQPQHF.

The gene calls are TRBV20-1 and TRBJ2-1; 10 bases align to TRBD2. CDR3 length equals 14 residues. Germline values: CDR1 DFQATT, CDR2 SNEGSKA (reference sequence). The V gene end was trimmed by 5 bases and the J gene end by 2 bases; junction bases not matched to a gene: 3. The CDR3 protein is CSALAGDPYNEQFF. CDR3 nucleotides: TGCAGTGCTCTAGCGGGAGATCCCTACAATGAGCAGTTCTTC.

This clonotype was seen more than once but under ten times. CDR3 sequence (DNA): TGTGCCACCAGTGATTGGGGACAGGGACAAACTAGCGGGAGAGTCCGAGAGACCCAGTACTTC. It translates to CATSDWGQGQTSGRVRETQYF. The chain links TRBV24-1 to TRBJ2-5; TRBD2 matches 11 bases. Germline V gene sequence: CDR1 KGHDR, CDR2 SFDVKD. The V gene end was trimmed by 2 bases and the J gene end by 4 bases; junction bases not matched to a gene: 20. The CDR3 spans 21 residues.

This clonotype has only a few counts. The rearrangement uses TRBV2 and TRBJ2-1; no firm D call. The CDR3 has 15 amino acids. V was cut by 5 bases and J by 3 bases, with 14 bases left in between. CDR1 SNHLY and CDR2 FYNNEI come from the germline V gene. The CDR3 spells CASSLDRLNYNEQFF. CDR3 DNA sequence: TGTGCCAGCAGTCTTGACCGTCTGAACTACAATGAGCAGTTCTTC.